This entry lists 16 T cell receptor beta chains sequenced from one sample in a study of low-dose radiotherapy and immunotherapy resistance in tumors. This sample's time point: after trial treatment. Treatment specified: LDRT plus nivolumab, ipilimumab, low-dose cyclophosphamide and aspirin (RACIN trial). First-strand cDNA used TRAV- and TRBV-specific primers, covering alpha and beta chains. TCR amplification used roughly 18 PCR cycles, a constant-region primer and a V-primer adapter. TCRdb redid the calling of the reads with MiXCR, one entry per CDR3 protein. This sample has 95,000 to 100,000 distinct CDR3 sequences, with less than 25% found just once. The source material was PBMCs, sampled after low-dose radiotherapy plus immunotherapy. The receptor set was obtained from a male donor with prostate cancer.

V usage is TRBV2 and J usage is TRBJ2-6; unclear D gene. Trimming took off 8 bases at V and 0 bases at J, with 8 bases between the two ends. CDR3 size: 14 residues. The germline V gene has CDR1 SNHLY and CDR2 FYNNEI. CDR3 loop: CASRLASGANVLTF. CDR3 DNA sequence: TGTGCCAGCCGATTGGCCTCTGGGGCCAACGTCCTGACTTTC.

The chain combines TRBV29-1 with TRBJ2-7, with 13 bases lining up with TRBD2. The CDR3 length is 12 residues. V was clipped by 7 bases and J by 7 bases; unmatched bases: 4. Germline assignment: CDR1 SQVTM and CDR2 ANQGSEA. The CDR3 spells CSGTSGSREQYF. The CDR3 nucleotides are TGCAGCGGGACTAGCGGGAGTAGGGAGCAGTACTTC.

This clonotype was recorded many times. V is TRBV4-3 and J is TRBJ2-7; 10 bases map to TRBD2. The ends lost 0 bases at V and 3 bases at J; junction bases unmatched: 2. Germline V gene sequence: CDR1 LGHNA, CDR2 YSLEER. The CDR3 contains 15 residues. The CDR3 sequence: CASSQDSSGGYEQYF. In nucleotides, the CDR3 is TGCGCCAGCAGCCAAGATTCTAGCGGGGGCTACGAGCAGTACTTC.

On this clonotype itself: A read error is the likely source, as a far larger clone sits one nucleotide away. Here the CDR3 DNA reads TGTGCCAGCAGTTTATCTGTATACGAGCAGTTCTTC. It yields the protein CASSLSVYEQFF. The chain has TRBV12-3 or TRBV12-4 and TRBJ2-1, with unresolved D. This CDR3 region has 12 residues. With 2 bases removed from V and 10 bases from J, the gap between germline ends came to 9 bases.

A few counts support this clonotype. CDR3 nucleotides: TGTGCCAGCAGAGGGGACAGCCCACATGGCTACACCTTC. Protein: CASRGDSPHGYTF. This chain joins TRBV2 and TRBJ1-2; 7 bases agree with TRBD1. Trimming took 6 bases from V and 6 from J; bases not matched to a gene: 7. This CDR3 comprises 13 residues. Germline V gene data show CDR1 as SNHLY and CDR2 as FYNNEI.

This clonotype has just a few counts. The DNA is left out, because the CDR3 cannot be placed on it with certainty; the CDR3 is given as TCRdb lists it. V gene TRBV11-2 combines with J gene TRBJ2-2; TRBD1 is the table's D call, not checked against the DNA. Germline V CDR1 and CDR2: SGHAT, FQNNGV. The CDR3 is 16 amino acids in total, end residues counted. The CDR3 region is CASTLTGSGTGELFFF.

This chain uses TRBV3-1 with TRBJ1-1, with D uncertain. CDR3 length: 13 residues. The V end lost 3 bases, the J end lost 8 bases, and 13 bases lay between the germline ends. Germline V gene lookup returns CDR1 LGHDT and CDR2 YNNKEL (reference sequence). CDR3: CASSHLAEHEAFF. DNA for the CDR3: TGTGCCAGCAGCCACCTCGCGGAACACGAAGCTTTCTTT.

This clonotype was recorded many times. V and J are TRBV25-1 and TRBJ2-2; D remains unclear. V was cut by 3 bases and J by 6 bases, with 5 bases left in between. Germline V gives CDR1 MGHDK, CDR2 SYGVNS. The CDR3 is 12 residues long. CDR3 nucleotide sequence: TGTGCCAGCAGTGAGGGCCCCGGGGAGCTGTTTTTT. It yields the protein CASSEGPGELFF.

This chain uses TRBV5-1 with TRBJ1-1, with D possibly TRBD1 on 5 matching bases. Germline CDR1 reads SGHRS; CDR2 reads YFSETQ. With 5 bases removed from V and 5 bases from J, the gap between germline ends came to 16 bases. The CDR3 is 14 residues long. The CDR3 sequence is CASSSQGSGTEAFF. CDR3 bases: TGCGCCAGCAGTTCTCAGGGTTCGGGAACTGAAGCTTTCTTT.

V and J are TRBV7-2 and TRBJ1-5; TRBD1 agrees at 9 bases. Germline trimming cut 5 bases from V and 5 bases from J; bases unmatched to any gene: 4. The CDR3 contains 14 residues. The V gene's germline CDR1 is SGHTA and CDR2 FQGNSA. This CDR3 reads CASSSGTGHQPQHF. The CDR3 bases are TGTGCCAGCAGCAGCGGGACAGGGCATCAGCCCCAGCATTTT.

The J gene is TRBJ2-7, the V gene TRBV20-1; the D gene is possibly TRBD2 (5 bases). Germline V gene data show CDR1 as DFQATT and CDR2 as SNEGSKA (reference sequence). The CDR3 is 12 amino acids. Trimming pared 4 bases from V and 6 bases from J, leaving 13 bases between. CDR3 region: CSAMTTWTEQYF. DNA of the CDR3: TGCAGTGCTATGACTACCTGGACCGAGCAGTACTTC.

This clonotype occurred once. With only one base between it and a far larger clone, this is likely a read error. V and J are TRBV7-9 and TRBJ1-5; D possibly corresponds to TRBD1 (6 bases). Germline loops: CDR1 SEHNR, CDR2 FQNEAQ (reference sequence). V was pared by 3 bases and J by 7 bases, with 16 bases between. This CDR3 region has 15 residues. The CDR3 protein is CASSLTQGLGQPQHF. The CDR3 bases are TGTGCCAGCAGCTTGACACAGGGTCTGGGCCAGCCCCAGCATTTT.

This clonotype was recorded many times. The CDR3: CASSSIQGGQETQYF. The CDR3 DNA reads TGTGCCAGCAGCTCGATACAGGGCGGCCAAGAGACCCAGTACTTC. The chain couples TRBV12-3 or TRBV12-4 to TRBJ2-5; D is perhaps TRBD1 (6 bases). V was clipped by 6 bases and J by 1 base, with 15 bases between them. This CDR3 is 15 amino acids long.

This chain joins TRBV6-2 or TRBV6-3 and TRBJ1-2; no definite D call. Germline CDR1 reads MNHEY; CDR2 reads SVGEGT. Trimming pared 3 bases from V and 4 bases from J, leaving 9 bases between. This CDR3 comprises 13 residues. The CDR3 here is CASSYGVAYGYTF. The CDR3 nucleotides are TGTGCCAGCAGTTATGGGGTGGCCTATGGCTACACCTTC.

In its sample, this clonotype was seen many times. This sequence joins TRBV11-2 and TRBJ2-3; possibly TRBD1 for D (6 bases). Germline CDR1 SGHAT, CDR2 FQNNGV. Trimming shortened V by 5 bases and J by 2 bases, and 11 bases separated the two germline ends. There are 14 residues in the CDR3. For the CDR3, the DNA is TGTGCCAGCAGCGGGGGCGCGAACACAGATACGCAGTATTTT. Translating it yields CASSGGANTDTQYF. The entire variable domain, with the rest obtained from reference TRBV11-2 and TRBJ2-3, is as follows: EAGVAQSPRYKIIEKRQSVAFWCNPISGHATLYWYQQILGQGPKLLIQFQNNGVVDDSQLPKDRFSAERLKGVDSTLKIQPAKLEDSAVYLCASSGGANTDTQYFGPGTRLTVL.

Many counts were recorded for this clonotype. The chain is built from TRBV5-1 and TRBJ2-1; the D gene is possibly TRBD1 (6 bases). V was cut by 7 bases and J by 0 bases, with 8 bases left in between. The CDR3 extends over 13 amino acids. Germline CDR1 is SGHRS and CDR2 is YFSETQ. Here the CDR3 DNA reads TGCGCCAGCCTGGACAGCTCCTACAATGAGCAGTTCTTC. Encoded protein: CASLDSSYNEQFF.